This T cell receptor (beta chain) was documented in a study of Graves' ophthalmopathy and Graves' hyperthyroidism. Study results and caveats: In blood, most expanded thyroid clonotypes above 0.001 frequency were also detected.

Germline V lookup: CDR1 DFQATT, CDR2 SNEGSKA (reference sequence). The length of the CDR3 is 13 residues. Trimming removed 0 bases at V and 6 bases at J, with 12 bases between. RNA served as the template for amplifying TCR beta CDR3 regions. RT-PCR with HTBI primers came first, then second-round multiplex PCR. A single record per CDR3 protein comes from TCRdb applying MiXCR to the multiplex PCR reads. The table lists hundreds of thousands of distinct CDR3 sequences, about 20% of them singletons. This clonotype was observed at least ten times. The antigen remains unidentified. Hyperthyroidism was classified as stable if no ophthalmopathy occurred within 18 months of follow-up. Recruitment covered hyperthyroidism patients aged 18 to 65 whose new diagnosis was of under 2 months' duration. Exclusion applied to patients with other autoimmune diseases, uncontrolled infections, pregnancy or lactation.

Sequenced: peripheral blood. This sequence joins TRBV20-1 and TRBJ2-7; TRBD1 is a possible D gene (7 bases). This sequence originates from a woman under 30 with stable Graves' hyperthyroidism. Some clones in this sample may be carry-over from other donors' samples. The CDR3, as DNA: TGCAGTGCTAGAGAAGGAGGGGGCGGCGAGCAGTACTTC. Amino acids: CSAREGGGGEQYF.